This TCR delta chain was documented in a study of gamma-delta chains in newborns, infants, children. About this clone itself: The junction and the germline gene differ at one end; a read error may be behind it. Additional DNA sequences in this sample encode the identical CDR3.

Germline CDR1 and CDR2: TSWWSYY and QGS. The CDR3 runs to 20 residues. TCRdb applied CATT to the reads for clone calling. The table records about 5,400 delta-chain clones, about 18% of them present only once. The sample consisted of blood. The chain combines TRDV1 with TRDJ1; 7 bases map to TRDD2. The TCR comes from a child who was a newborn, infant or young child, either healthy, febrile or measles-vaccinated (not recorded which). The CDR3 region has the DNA TGCGCTCTTGGGGAACAATTCCTACGTAAGTCTGGTCCCCTAAGGGATAAACTCATCTTT. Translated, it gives CALGEQFLRKSGPLRDKLIF.